This TCR beta chain emerged from a study of identifying expanded T cells in peripheral blood. Looked up from germline, CDR1 is SGHRS and CDR2 is YFSETQ. The J segment lost 4 bases and the V segment lost 0 bases, leaving 3 bases of the junction unmatched. This CDR3 comprises 14 residues. Sequencing was performed with immunoSEQ multiplex PCR; in TCRdb, only in-frame clones are kept and a portion is missing. The table records 97,000 or so clones, 88% of them present only once. Study results and caveats: Across healthy donors, higher total template counts meant significantly greater approximately 2-week count variance. Technical replicates showed approximately 1.2 changed clones; roughly two weeks about 16.4; four weeks 19.

Healthy donors had no documented immune events, such as infections, while sampled. With regard to this clone: The antigen is unknown.

The TCR sequence derives from a person between 18 and 69 years old in good health. The chain couples TRBV5-1 to TRBJ2-7; 8 bases agree with TRBD2. Sequencing was performed on blood. The DNA for the CDR3 is TGCGCCAGCAGCTTGGTAGCTAGCGGGTACGAGCAGTACTTC. Protein sequence: CASSLVASGYEQYF.